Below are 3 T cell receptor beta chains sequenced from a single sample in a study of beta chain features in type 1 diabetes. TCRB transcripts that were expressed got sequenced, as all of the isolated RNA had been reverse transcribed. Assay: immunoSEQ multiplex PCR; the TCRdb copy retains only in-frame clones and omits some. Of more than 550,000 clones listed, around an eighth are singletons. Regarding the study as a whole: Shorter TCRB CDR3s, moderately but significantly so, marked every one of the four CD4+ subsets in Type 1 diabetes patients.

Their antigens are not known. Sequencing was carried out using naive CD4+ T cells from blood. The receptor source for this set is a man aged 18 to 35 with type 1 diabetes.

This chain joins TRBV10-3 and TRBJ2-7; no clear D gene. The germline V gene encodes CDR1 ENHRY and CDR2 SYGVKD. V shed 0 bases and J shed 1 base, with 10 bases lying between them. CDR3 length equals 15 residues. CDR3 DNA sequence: TGTGCCATCAGTGAGTCAGACGGCAGGTCCTACGAGCAGTACTTC. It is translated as CAISESDGRSYEQYF.

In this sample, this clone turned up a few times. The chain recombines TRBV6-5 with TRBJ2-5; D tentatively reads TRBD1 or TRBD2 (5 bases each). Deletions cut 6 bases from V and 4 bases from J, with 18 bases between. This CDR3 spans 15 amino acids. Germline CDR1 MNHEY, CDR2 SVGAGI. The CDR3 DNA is TGTGCCAGCAGCCAACTCGGGACGGTGGGAGAGACCCAGTACTTC. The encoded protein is CASSQLGTVGETQYF.

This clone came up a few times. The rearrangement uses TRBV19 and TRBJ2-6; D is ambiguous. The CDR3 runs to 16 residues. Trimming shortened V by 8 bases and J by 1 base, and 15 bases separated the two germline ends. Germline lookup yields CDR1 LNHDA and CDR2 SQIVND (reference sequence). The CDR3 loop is CASSLDGASGANVLTF. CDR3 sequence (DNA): TGTGCCAGTTCCTTGGACGGAGCTTCTGGGGCCAACGTCCTGACTTTC. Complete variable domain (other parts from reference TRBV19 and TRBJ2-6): DGGITQSPKYLFRKEGQNVTLSCEQNLNHDAMYWYRQDPGQGLRLIYYSQIVNDFQKGDIAEGYSVSREKKESFPLTVTSAQKNPTAFYLCASSLDGASGANVLTFGAGSRLTVL.